This section outlines one T cell receptor (beta chain) sequence together with its context. The antigen remains unidentified. In the PCR, 60 Vbeta and 13 Jbeta primers were used. TCRdb's copy holds only in-frame clones and misses some; the assay was immunoSEQ multiplex PCR. This sample carries roughly 89,000 clones, around 82% of them seen once, and the ten largest clones take approximately 2%. All the people who gave samples were healthy bone marrow donors. This sample was taken from a study of cytomegalovirus exposure and HLA in healthy donors. General study results and limits: About 87% or about 30% of the time was how often most TCR beta V segments were productive, according to an earlier analysis.

Trimming cost V 2 bases and J 5 bases, with 8 bases left between them. The CDR3 totals 13 residues. Germline V gene lookup returns CDR1 SGHAT and CDR2 FQNNGV. The sequence was collected from a man aged 18 to 29 in good health and CMV-seronegative. Sequencing was performed on PBMCs. This chain uses TRBV11-2 with TRBJ2-3; no clear D. CDR3 residues: CASSLMLEDTQYF. CDR3 sequence (DNA): TGTGCCAGCAGCTTAATGCTAGAAGATACGCAGTATTTT.